This T cell receptor beta chain derives from a study of shared clonotypes between healthy human individuals. Notes on the study in general: Clonotype sharing across donors was expected to vary with sequencing depth.

The CDR3 runs 16 residues. V shed 0 bases and J shed 5 bases, with 13 bases lying between them. Germline V lookup: CDR1 LGHNA, CDR2 YNFKEQ. The assay was immunoSEQ multiplex PCR, and TCRdb's table has in-frame clones only and misses some. The table records 600,000 to 750,000 clones, approximately 75% of them present only once. As to this clone: Its antigen remains unknown.

The source of this sequence is a woman in her twenties or thirties in good health. The chain employs TRBV4-2 and TRBJ2-2; tentative D call: TRBD1 (6 bases). Sequencing was done on a sample of memory CD4+ T cells sorted from blood. Subset given: CD45RA-negative fraction. Here the CDR3 DNA reads TGTGCCAGCAGCCAAGAATCAGGGGTCAGGACCGGGGAGCTGTTTTTT. Encoded protein: CASSQESGVRTGELFF.